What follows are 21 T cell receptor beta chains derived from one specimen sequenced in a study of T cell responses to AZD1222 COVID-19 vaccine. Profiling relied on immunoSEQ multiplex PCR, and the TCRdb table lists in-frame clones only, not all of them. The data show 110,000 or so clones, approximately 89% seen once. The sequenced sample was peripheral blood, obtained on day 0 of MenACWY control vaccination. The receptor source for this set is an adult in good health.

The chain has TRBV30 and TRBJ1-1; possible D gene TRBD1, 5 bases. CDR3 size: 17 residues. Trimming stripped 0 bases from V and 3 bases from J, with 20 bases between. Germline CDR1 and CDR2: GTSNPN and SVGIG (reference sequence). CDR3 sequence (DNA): TGTGCCTGGAGTGTACAGGCAGGGACTCTATCTCACACTGAAGCTTTCTTT. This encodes CAWSVQAGTLSHTEAFF.

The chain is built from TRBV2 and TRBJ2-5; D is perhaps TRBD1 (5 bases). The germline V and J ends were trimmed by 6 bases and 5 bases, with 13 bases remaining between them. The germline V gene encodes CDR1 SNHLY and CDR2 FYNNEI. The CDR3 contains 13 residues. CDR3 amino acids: CASSSEWGETQYF. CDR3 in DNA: TGTGCCAGCAGCTCAGAGTGGGGCGAGACCCAGTACTTC.

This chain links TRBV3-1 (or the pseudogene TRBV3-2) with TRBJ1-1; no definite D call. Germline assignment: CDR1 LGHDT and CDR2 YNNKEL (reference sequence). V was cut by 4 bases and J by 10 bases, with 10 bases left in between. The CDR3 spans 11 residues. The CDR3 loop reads CASSRGLRAFF. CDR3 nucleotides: TGTGCCAGCAGCCGGGGTCTGAGAGCTTTCTTT.

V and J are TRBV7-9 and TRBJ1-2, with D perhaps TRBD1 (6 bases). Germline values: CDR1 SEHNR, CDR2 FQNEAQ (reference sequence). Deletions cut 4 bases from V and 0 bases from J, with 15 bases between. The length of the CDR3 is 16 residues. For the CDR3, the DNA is TGTGCCAGCAGCTCATATCAGGGGACGGCTAACTATGGCTACACCTTC. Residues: CASSSYQGTANYGYTF. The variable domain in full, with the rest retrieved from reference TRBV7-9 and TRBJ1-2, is DTGVSQNPRHKITKRGQNVTFRCDPISEHNRLYWYRQTLGQGPEFLTYFQNEAQLEKSRLLSDRFSAERPKGSFSTLEIQRTEQGDSAMYLCASSSYQGTANYGYTFGSGTRLTVV.

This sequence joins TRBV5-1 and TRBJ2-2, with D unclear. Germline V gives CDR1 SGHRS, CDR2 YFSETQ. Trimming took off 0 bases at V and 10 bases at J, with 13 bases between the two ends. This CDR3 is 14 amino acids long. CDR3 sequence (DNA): TGCGCCAGCAGCTTGGATGTACACCGCCAGGAGCTGTTTTTT. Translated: CASSLDVHRQELFF.

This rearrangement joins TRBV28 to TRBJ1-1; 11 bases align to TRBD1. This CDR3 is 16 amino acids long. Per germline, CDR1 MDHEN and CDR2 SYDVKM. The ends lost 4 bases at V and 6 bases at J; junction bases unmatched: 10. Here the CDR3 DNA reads TGTGCCAGCAGTTCCCCCGGACAGGGGGCCGCCTCTGAAGCTTTCTTT. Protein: CASSSPGQGAASEAFF.

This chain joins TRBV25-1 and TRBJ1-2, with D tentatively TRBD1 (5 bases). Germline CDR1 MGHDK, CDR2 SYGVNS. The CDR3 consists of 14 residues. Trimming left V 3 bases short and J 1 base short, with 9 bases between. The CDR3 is CASSDQRGNYGYTF. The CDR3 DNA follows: TGTGCCAGCAGTGACCAAAGGGGTAACTATGGCTACACCTTC.

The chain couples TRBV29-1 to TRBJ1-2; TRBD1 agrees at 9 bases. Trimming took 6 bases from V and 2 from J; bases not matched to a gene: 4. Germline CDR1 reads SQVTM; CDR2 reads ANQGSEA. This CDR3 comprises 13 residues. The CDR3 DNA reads TGCAGCGTCTCCGGGACAGGGAACTATGGCTACACCTTC. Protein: CSVSGTGNYGYTF.

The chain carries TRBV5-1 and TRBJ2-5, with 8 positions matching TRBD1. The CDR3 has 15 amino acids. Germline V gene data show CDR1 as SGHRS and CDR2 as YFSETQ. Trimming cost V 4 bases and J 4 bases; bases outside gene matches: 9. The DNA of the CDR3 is TGCGCCAGCAGCCCAAGCAGGGGGCATGGAGAGACCCAGTACTTC. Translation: CASSPSRGHGETQYF.

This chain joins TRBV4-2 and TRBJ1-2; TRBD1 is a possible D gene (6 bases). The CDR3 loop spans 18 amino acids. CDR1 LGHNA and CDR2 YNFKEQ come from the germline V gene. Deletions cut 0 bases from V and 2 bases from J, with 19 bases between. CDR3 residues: CASSQEVPGTLSNYGYTF. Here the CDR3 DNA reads TGTGCCAGCAGCCAAGAGGTGCCGGGGACATTATCAAACTATGGCTACACCTTC.

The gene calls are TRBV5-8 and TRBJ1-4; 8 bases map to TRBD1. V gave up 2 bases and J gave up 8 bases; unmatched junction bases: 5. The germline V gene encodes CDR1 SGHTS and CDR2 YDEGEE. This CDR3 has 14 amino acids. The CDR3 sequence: CASSFPGTGEKLFF. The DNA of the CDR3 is TGTGCCAGCAGCTTCCCGGGGACAGGCGAAAAACTGTTTTTT. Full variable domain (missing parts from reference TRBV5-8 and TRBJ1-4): EAGVTQSPTHLIKTRGQQATLRCSPISGHTSVYWYQQALGLGLQFLLWYDEGEERNRGNFPPRFSGRQFPNYSSELNVNALELEDSALYLCASSFPGTGEKLFFGSGTQLSVL.

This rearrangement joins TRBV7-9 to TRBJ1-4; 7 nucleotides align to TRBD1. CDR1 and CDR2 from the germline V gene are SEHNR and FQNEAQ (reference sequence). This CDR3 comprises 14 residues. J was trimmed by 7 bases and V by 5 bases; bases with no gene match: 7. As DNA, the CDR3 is TGTGCCAGCAGCCCGACAGGGAGGAGTGAAAAACTGTTTTTT. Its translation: CASSPTGRSEKLFF. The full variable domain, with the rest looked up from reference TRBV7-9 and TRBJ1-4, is DTGVSQNPRHKITKRGQNVTFRCDPISEHNRLYWYRQTLGQGPEFLTYFQNEAQLEKSRLLSDRFSAERPKGSFSTLEIQRTEQGDSAMYLCASSPTGRSEKLFFGSGTQLSVL.

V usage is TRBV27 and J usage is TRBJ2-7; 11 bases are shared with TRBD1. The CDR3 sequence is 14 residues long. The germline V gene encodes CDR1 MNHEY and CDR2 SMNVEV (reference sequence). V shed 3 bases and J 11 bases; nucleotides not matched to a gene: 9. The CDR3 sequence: CASSFWTGGGFEYF. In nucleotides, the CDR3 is TGTGCCAGCAGTTTTTGGACAGGGGGCGGGTTTGAGTACTTC.

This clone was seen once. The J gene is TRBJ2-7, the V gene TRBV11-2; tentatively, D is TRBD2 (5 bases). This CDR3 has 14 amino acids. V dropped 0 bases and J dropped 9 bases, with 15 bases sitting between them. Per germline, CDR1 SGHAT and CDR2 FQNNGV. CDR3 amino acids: CASSLDTGRAGQYF. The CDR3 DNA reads TGTGCCAGCAGCTTAGATACTGGGCGGGCTGGGCAGTACTTC.

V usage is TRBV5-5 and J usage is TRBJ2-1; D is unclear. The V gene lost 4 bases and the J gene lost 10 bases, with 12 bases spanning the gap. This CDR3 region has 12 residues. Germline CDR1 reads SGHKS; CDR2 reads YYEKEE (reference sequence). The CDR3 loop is CASSLGGREQFF. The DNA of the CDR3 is TGTGCCAGCAGCCTCGGTGGCCGCGAGCAGTTCTTC.

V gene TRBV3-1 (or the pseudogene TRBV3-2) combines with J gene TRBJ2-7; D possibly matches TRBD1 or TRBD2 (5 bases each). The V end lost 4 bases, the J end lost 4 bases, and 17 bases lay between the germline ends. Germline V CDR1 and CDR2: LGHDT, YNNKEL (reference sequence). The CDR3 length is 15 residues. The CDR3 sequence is CASSRLGAPIYEQYF. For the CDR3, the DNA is TGTGCCAGCAGCCGGCTCGGGGCGCCCATTTACGAGCAGTACTTC.

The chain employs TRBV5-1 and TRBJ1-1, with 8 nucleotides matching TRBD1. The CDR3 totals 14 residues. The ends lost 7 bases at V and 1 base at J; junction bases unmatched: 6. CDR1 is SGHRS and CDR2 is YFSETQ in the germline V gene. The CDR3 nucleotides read TGCGCCAGCGGCCCCGGGACAGGGAACACTGAAGCTTTCTTT. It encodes CASGPGTGNTEAFF.

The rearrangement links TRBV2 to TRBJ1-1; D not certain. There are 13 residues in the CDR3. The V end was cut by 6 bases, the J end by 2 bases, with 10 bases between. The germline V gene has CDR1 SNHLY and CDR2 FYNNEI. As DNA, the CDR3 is TGTGCCAGCAGCGGGAACCGAAACACTGAAGCTTTCTTT. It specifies CASSGNRNTEAFF.

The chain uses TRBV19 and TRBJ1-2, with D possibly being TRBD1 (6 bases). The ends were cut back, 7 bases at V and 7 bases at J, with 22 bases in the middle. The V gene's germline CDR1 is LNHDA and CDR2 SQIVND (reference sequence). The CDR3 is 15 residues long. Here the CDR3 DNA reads TGTGCCAGTATCCGGACAGCTCTACCCGGGGGTGGCTACACCTTC. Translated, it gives CASIRTALPGGGYTF.

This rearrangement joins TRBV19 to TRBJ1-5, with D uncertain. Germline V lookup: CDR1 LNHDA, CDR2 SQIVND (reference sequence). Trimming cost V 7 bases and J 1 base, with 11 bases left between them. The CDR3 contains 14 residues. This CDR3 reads CASTSAASNQPQHF. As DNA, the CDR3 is TGTGCCAGTACGTCAGCGGCCAGCAATCAGCCCCAGCATTTT. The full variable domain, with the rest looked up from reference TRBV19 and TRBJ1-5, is DGGITQSPKYLFRKEGQNVTLSCEQNLNHDAMYWYRQDPGQGLRLIYYSQIVNDFQKGDIAEGYSVSREKKESFPLTVTSAQKNPTAFYLCASTSAASNQPQHFGDGTRLSIL.

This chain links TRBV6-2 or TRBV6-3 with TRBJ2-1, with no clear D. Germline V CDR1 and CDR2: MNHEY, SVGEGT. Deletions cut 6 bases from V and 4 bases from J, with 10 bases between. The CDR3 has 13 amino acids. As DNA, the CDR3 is TGTGCCAGCAGCCTCCTCCGGTACAATGAGCAGTTCTTC. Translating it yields CASSLLRYNEQFF.